This T cell receptor beta chain emerged from a study of cytomegalovirus exposure and HLA in healthy donors. The CDR3 contains 14 residues. The J segment lost 6 bases and the V segment lost 6 bases, leaving 5 bases of the junction unmatched. Germline CDR1 is WNHNN and CDR2 is SYGVQD (reference sequence). Some clones are missing from TCRdb's copy, which holds only in-frame ones; the method was immunoSEQ multiplex PCR. This sample has over 150,000 clones, with roughly nine tenths found just once. This sequence joins TRBV10-1 and TRBJ2-5; 12 bases fit TRBD2. The TCR comes from a young woman in good health and CMV-seropositive. Sequences were obtained from PBMCs. CDR3 region: CASSPSGGAKTQYF. CDR3 nucleotides: TGCGCCAGCAGCCCTAGCGGGGGGGCGAAGACCCAGTACTTC.